What follows are 30 T cell receptor beta chains derived from one specimen sequenced in a study of tumor-infiltrating lymphocytes in primary liver carcinoma. The input was approximately 500 ng total RNA; TCR beta cDNA was made from it with a constant-region primer. Slightly modified ARM-PCR served as the procedure for the TCR beta libraries. These libraries came from three rounds of nested multiplex PCR. Investigators reported that the first two PCR rounds, at 9 to 11 cycles each, used TRBV1-TRBV30 forward primers with a C-beta reverse primer. TCRdb redid the calling of the multiplex PCR reads with MiXCR, one entry per CDR3 protein. Among 45,000 or so distinct CDR3 sequences listed, over 70% were seen once. Each 20-30 mg portion of unsorted bulk tissue served as the source for co-extraction of RNA and DNA. Sequencing was carried out using liver tumor tissue from sampling region 2. Indicated subset: tumor region T2, inferior pole. These receptors were collected from a middle-aged man with primary liver carcinoma and hepatitis B virus infection.

The chain is built from TRBV29-1 and TRBJ2-3; 7 positions match TRBD1. The CDR3 loop spans 14 amino acids. In germline, CDR1 is SQVTM, CDR2 ANQGSEA. The junction had 10 bases not matched to a gene; V was cut back by 6 bases and J by 4 bases. The chain's CDR3 is CSVYGTGASDTQYF. The CDR3 bases are TGCAGCGTATACGGAACAGGGGCGTCAGATACGCAGTATTTT.

With regard to this clonotype: Its ends do not fully match the called genes, so a read error is possible. J is TRBJ2-2 and V is TRBV5-1, with D unclear. There are 15 residues in the CDR3. Per the germline V gene, CDR1 is SGHRS and CDR2 is YFSETQ. CDR3 DNA: TGCGCCAGCAGCTCGGCGGCTTCGAACACCAGGGAGCTGTTTTTT. It is translated as CASSSAASNTRELFF.

This clonotype was seen just once. Mismatch with germline at one junction end may stem from a read error. The chain combines TRBV29-1 with TRBJ2-2; tentative D call: TRBD2 (5 bases). The CDR3 has 12 amino acids. CDR1 and CDR2 (germline): SQVTM, ANQGSEA. This chain's CDR3 is CSVLAGIGKLFF. The CDR3 nucleotides read TGCAGCGTCTTGGCAGGTATCGGGAAGCTGTTTTTT.

This clonotype occurred many times. This rearrangement joins TRBV6-1 to TRBJ1-3, with no clear D. The germline CDR1 and CDR2 sequences are MNHNS and SASEGT. The CDR3 is 17 amino acids. V was shortened by 0 bases and J by 0 bases, with 12 bases between the two germline ends. The CDR3 loop reads CASSEALSPYSGNTIYF. CDR3 nucleotides: TGTGCCAGCAGTGAAGCCCTCTCACCCTACTCTGGAAACACCATATATTTT.

To note about this clonotype: This may stem from a read error, because a much larger clone lies one nucleotide away. The V and J genes are TRBV5-1 and TRBJ2-7, with 15 bases fitting TRBD2. This CDR3 comprises 17 residues. Germline CDR1 is SGHRS and CDR2 is YFSETQ. CDR3 DNA: TGCGCCAGCAGCCGGACTAGCGGGAGGGTAGGGTCCTACGGGCAGTACTTC. This translates into CASSRTSGRVGSYGQYF.

Comment on this clonotype: The junction does not match germline at one end; this may be a read error. The J gene is TRBJ2-1, the V gene TRBV20-1; D remains unclear. Per the germline V gene, CDR1 is DFQATT and CDR2 is SNEGSKA (reference sequence). The CDR3 length is 14 residues. The DNA for the CDR3 is TGCAGTGCCAAGCCCCCCGGGCCCTACCATGAGCAATTCTTC. This gives the protein CSAKPPGPYHEQFF.

Comment on this clonotype: The junction does not match germline at one end; this may be a read error. This chain links TRBV28 with TRBJ2-7; D gene uncertain. CDR1 MDHEN and CDR2 SYDVKM come from the germline V gene. The CDR3 extends over 15 amino acids. In nucleotides, the CDR3 is TGTGCCACCAGTTCTTACTCGAGGAGCACCTACGAGCAGTACTTC. Translated: CATSSYSRSTYEQYF. Based on the CDR3 plus reference TRBV28 and TRBJ2-7, the full variable domain is DVKVTQSSRYLVKRTGEKVFLECVQDMDHENMFWYRQDPGLGLRLIYFSYDVKMKEKGDIPEGYSVSREKKERFSLILESASTNQTSMYLCATSSYSRSTYEQYFGPGTRLTVT.

Points on this clonotype: Because the CDR3 is missing its conserved closing phenylalanine or tryptophan, this is likely a read error. This chain connects TRBV11-2 to TRBJ1-1, with 7 bases matching TRBD1. This CDR3 contains 16 residues. The V gene end was trimmed by 0 bases and the J gene end by 6 bases; junction bases not matched to a gene: 10. The germline V gene has CDR1 SGHAT and CDR2 FQNNGV. CDR3 amino acids: CASSLDQTGIDAEAFS. Here the CDR3 DNA reads TGTGCCAGCAGCTTAGATCAGACAGGGATTGACGCTGAAGCTTTCTCT.

Concerning this clonotype itself: A much more abundant neighbour one base away suggests this may be a read error. The rearrangement uses TRBV19 and TRBJ1-5, with a possible D match to TRBD1 (6 bases). The CDR3 is made up of 14 amino acids. CDR1 and CDR2 from the germline V gene are LNHDA and SQIVND (reference sequence). As DNA, the CDR3 is TGTGCCACCGGTTGGACAGTGAGCAATCTGCCCCAGCATTTT. Encoded protein: CATGWTVSNLPQHF.

With regard to this clonotype: As the CDR3 is not closed by the conserved phenylalanine or tryptophan, this likely results from a read error. The chain employs TRBV10-2 and TRBJ1-2; 7 bases map to TRBD1. The CDR3 loop spans 12 amino acids. The germline V gene encodes CDR1 WSHSY and CDR2 SAAADI. V lost 10 bases to trimming and J lost 8 bases; unmatched junction nucleotides: 10. Here the CDR3 reads CANSDRVGGYTL. The CDR3 DNA reads TGCGCCAACAGCGACAGGGTTGGCGGCTACACCTTA.

Details on this clonotype: One end of the junction fails to match germline, which may point to a read error. The chain has TRBV4-3 and TRBJ2-7; D possibly uses TRBD1 or TRBD2 (6 bases each). This CDR3 contains 13 residues. CDR1 is LGHNA, CDR2 YSLEER, per germline. The CDR3 coding sequence is TGCGCCAACAGCCACGACAGAGGGGGGCAGCAGTACTTC. Amino acid sequence: CANSHDRGGQQYF.

A note on this clonotype: At one boundary the junction diverges from the germline segment, which might be a read error. The gene calls are TRBV6-1 and TRBJ1-6; D unclear. This CDR3 spans 12 amino acids. The germline V gene has CDR1 MNHNS and CDR2 SASEGT. The CDR3 region has the DNA TGTGCCTCCAAGGAGGTTACTTCACTCCTCCACTTT. It specifies CASKEVTSLLHF.

Details on this clonotype: Relative to the germline gene, one junction end is altered; a read error may explain this. The rearrangement uses TRBV4-3 and TRBJ2-3, with unresolved D. CDR3 length: 14 amino acids. The V gene's germline CDR1 is LGHNA and CDR2 YSLEER. CDR3 amino acids: CTSSQDHDTDKQYF. CDR3 coding DNA: TGCACCAGTAGTCAAGATCACGACACAGATAAGCAGTATTTT.

With regard to this clonotype: An end of the junction differs from the germline gene, which may be a read error. V usage is TRBV11-2 and J usage is TRBJ2-1, with 10 bases fitting TRBD2. The CDR3 loop spans 17 amino acids. Per the germline V gene, CDR1 is SGHAT and CDR2 is FQNNGV. The CDR3 loop reads CASSPTITSGNYNEQLF. In nucleotides, the CDR3 is TGTGCCAGCAGCCCTACCATTACTAGCGGGAATTACAATGAGCAGCTCTTC.

This clonotype was counted only a few times. This chain's CDR3 is CASSLARTSGSTDTQYF. The CDR3 coding sequence is TGTGCCAGCAGCTTAGCTCGGACTAGCGGGTCCACAGATACGCAGTATTTT. This chain uses TRBV11-1 with TRBJ2-3; TRBD2 agrees at 11 bases. Trimming at V came to 0 bases and at J to 2 bases, leaving 4 bases not matched to a gene. Germline assignment: CDR1 SGHAT and CDR2 FQDESV (reference sequence). The CDR3 length is 17 residues.

By sample fraction, this clonotype is medium-sized (0.01 to 0.1%). The chain recombines TRBV4-2 with TRBJ2-5, with TRBD2 as a possible D gene (7 bases). The CDR3 extends over 15 amino acids. CDR1 is LGHNA, CDR2 YNFKEQ, per germline. V lost 1 base, J lost 5 bases, and 14 bases lay in between. The CDR3 loop is CASSQVRGAGETQYF. CDR3 DNA sequence: TGTGCCAGCAGCCAAGTACGGGGGGCGGGGGAGACCCAGTACTTC.

Remarks on this clonotype: Sequence at one end of the junction differs from germline and may be a read error. The chain joins TRBV28 to TRBJ2-7, with 10 positions matching TRBD1. Germline V CDR1 and CDR2: MDHEN, SYDVKM. CDR3 length equals 14 residues. Here the CDR3 reads CASSSRDRGRRQYF. For the CDR3, the DNA is TGTGCAAGCAGTTCCCGGGACAGGGGTCGCCGGCAGTACTTC.

This clonotype was picked up many times. This rearrangement joins TRBV28 to TRBJ2-7, with 7 positions matching TRBD1. The CDR3 consists of 15 residues. J gave up 0 bases and V 7 bases, and 9 bases lay outside the gene matches. Germline V CDR1 and CDR2: MDHEN, SYDVKM. The CDR3 protein is CASNSGTDVSYEQYF. CDR3 bases: TGTGCCAGCAACTCCGGGACAGATGTCTCCTACGAGCAGTACTTC.

This clonotype was seen once. The rearrangement links TRBV10-3 to TRBJ2-7, with D tentatively TRBD1 or TRBD2 (5 bases each). Germline V gives CDR1 ENHRY, CDR2 SYGVKD. Trimming pared 3 bases from V and 4 bases from J, leaving 25 bases between. The CDR3 is 18 residues long. The CDR3: CAISDPSLWDDRAYEQYF. The CDR3 DNA follows: TGTGCCATCAGTGACCCATCCCTCTGGGACGATAGGGCATACGAGCAGTACTTC.

Comment on this clonotype: This likely comes from a read error, as the CDR3 has no conserved phenylalanine or tryptophan at its end. V is TRBV7-9 and J is TRBJ1-1; D is unclear. The CDR3 length is 13 residues. Germline V gives CDR1 SEHNR, CDR2 FQNEAQ (reference sequence). V was shortened by 3 bases and J by 5 bases, with 10 bases between the two germline ends. CDR3: CASSLGVETEAFL. The DNA of the CDR3 is TGTGCCAGCAGCTTGGGAGTTGAAACTGAAGCTTTCTTA.

The DNA for the CDR3 is TGTGCCAGCAGTCCAGAGAGCTACGAGCAGTACTTC. Translated, it gives CASSPESYEQYF. The chain links TRBV11-2 to TRBJ2-7; D is ambiguous. V was clipped by 6 bases and J by 3 bases, with 9 bases between them. CDR1 is SGHAT, CDR2 FQNNGV, per germline. This CDR3 is built from 12 residues.

This clonotype was seen once. This may stem from a read error, because a much larger clone lies one nucleotide away. The chain has TRBV7-3 and TRBJ2-1; 11 bases are shared with TRBD2. Looked up from germline, CDR1 is SGHTA and CDR2 is FQGTGA. The CDR3 contains 17 residues. CDR3 sequence (DNA): TGTGCCATCAGCTTAGAACTAGCGGGAGTCCGCTACAATGAGCAGTTCTTC. Protein: CAISLELAGVRYNEQFF.

Comments on this clonotype: Relative to the germline gene, one junction end is altered; a read error may explain this. V usage is TRBV14 and J usage is TRBJ2-6; no reliable D call. From germline, CDR1 is SGHDN and CDR2 FVKESK. This CDR3 spans 13 amino acids. CDR3 sequence reads: CASSLSGANALTF. CDR3 DNA: TGTGCCAGCAGTCTGAGTGGAGCCAACGCCCTGACTTTC.

A word on this clonotype: At one of its ends the junction is not consistent with the germline gene, which may arise from a read error. The chain joins TRBV11-3 to TRBJ2-3, with D perhaps matching TRBD1 (5 bases). The CDR3 runs 15 residues. Germline loops: CDR1 SGHNT, CDR2 YENEEA. The CDR3 is CASSLGVVDADTQYF. CDR3 coding DNA: TGTGCCAGTAGCTTAGGGGTAGTGGACGCAGATACGCAGTATTTT.

The V gene is TRBV28, the J gene TRBJ2-7, with TRBD1 matching over 8 bases. CDR1 MDHEN and CDR2 SYDVKM come from the germline V gene. This CDR3 contains 15 residues. V was clipped by 9 bases and J by 5 bases; unmatched bases: 15. This CDR3 reads CASLPADRVFHEQYF. In nucleotides, the CDR3 is TGTGCCAGTCTGCCAGCGGACAGGGTCTTCCACGAGCAGTACTTC.

Details on this clonotype: One end of the junction is discordant with germline, which a read error may explain. CDR3 DNA: TGTGTCAGCAGTGAAGAGAGGGGCATTGAGCAATTCTTC. Protein: CVSSEERGIEQFF. The chain combines TRBV6-1 with TRBJ2-1; the D gene could be TRBD1 or TRBD2 (5 bases each). The germline V gene encodes CDR1 MNHNS and CDR2 SASEGT. The CDR3 spans 13 residues.

This clonotype was detected only once. At one of its ends the junction is not consistent with the germline gene, which may arise from a read error. This rearrangement joins TRBV11-2 to TRBJ2-1; no firm D call. The CDR3 loop spans 12 amino acids. Germline values: CDR1 SGHAT, CDR2 FQNNGV. CDR3 nucleotides: TGTACCAGCAGCAGACCCTACAATGAGCAGTTCTTC. This translates into CTSSRPYNEQFF.

This rearrangement joins TRBV5-4 to TRBJ2-1, with 11 bases lining up with TRBD2. The CDR3 consists of 15 residues. Germline CDR1 is SGHNT and CDR2 is YYREEE (reference sequence). The CDR3 protein is CVRSWVSGRANEQFF. CDR3 nucleotide sequence: TGTGTCAGGAGCTGGGTTAGCGGGAGGGCCAATGAGCAGTTCTTC. Looking up the rest from reference TRBV5-4 and TRBJ2-1 gives the full variable domain: ETGVTQSPTHLIKTRGQQVTLRCSSQSGHNTVSWYQQALGQGPQFIFQYYREEENGRGNFPPRFSGLQFPNYSSELNVNALELDDSALYLCVRSWVSGRANEQFFGPGTRLTVL.

On this clonotype: A read error may account for a junction end that differs from germline. The chain links TRBV6-6 to TRBJ2-1, with D perhaps TRBD2 (6 bases). CDR3 size: 15 residues. Germline CDR1 MNHNY, CDR2 SVGAGI (reference sequence). CDR3 in DNA: TGTGCCAGCAGCTACTCTGAAGAGACGGGAGATGTGCAGTTCTTC. It encodes CASSYSEETGDVQFF.

Details on this clonotype: The junction and the germline gene differ at one end; a read error may be behind it. The gene calls are TRBV4-1 and TRBJ1-1; 7 bases are a match to TRBD1. Germline V CDR1 and CDR2: MGHRA, YSYEKL. This CDR3 is 17 amino acids long. The CDR3 reads CTSRSASTGVVIYEAFF. DNA for the CDR3: TGCACCAGCAGGTCTGCTTCCACAGGGGTTGTGATTTATGAAGCTTTCTTT.